The subject of this entry is one T cell receptor (beta chain). The data stem from a study of Graves' ophthalmopathy and Graves' hyperthyroidism. Using RNA transcripts, the TCR beta CDR3 regions were amplified. HTBI primers served in a first-round RT-PCR, which a second-round multiplex PCR followed. One entry per CDR3 protein results from TCRdb running MiXCR on the multiplex PCR reads. The table lists around 1.1 million distinct CDR3 sequences, roughly 35% of them singletons. Trimming took 5 bases from V and 2 from J, leaving 13 bases between them. The length of the CDR3 is 15 residues. CDR1 and CDR2 (germline): SGHTA, FQGNSA. Ages of hyperthyroidism patients ran from 18 to 65, and their diagnoses were new, under 2 months' duration.

The chain recombines TRBV7-2 with TRBJ1-5; TRBD1 might be the D (6 bases). The source of this sequence is an adult man with Graves' hyperthyroidism. Input material: peripheral blood or thyroid tissue (not recorded which). The CDR3 sequence: CASSQNHRGNQPQHF. In DNA form, the CDR3 reads TGTGCCAGCAGCCAAAACCACAGGGGCAATCAGCCCCAGCATTTT.